This is a list of T cell receptor beta chains from one sample in a study of vaccination and CD4 T cells after COVID-19. No antigen is known for these receptors. TCRdb redid the calling of the PCR reads with MiXCR, one entry per CDR3 protein. The repertoire holds roughly 17,000 distinct CDR3 sequences, with just over 70% as singletons. The sequencing sample was made of CD4+ T cells from blood, cultured in vitro. The source is a human donor who had recovered from COVID-19. CDR3s include the opening cysteine and the closing phenylalanine or tryptophan. The D gene is left open where the match is weak. Not all rows give a size; the values are once, few, many and, for expanded clones, a class.

d_call: TRBD1; j_call: TRBJ1-1; v_call: TRBV19; clone_size: -; cdr3_aa: CASSPRTGNTEAFF; cdr3_nt: TGTGCCAGTAGTCCTAGGACAGGGAACACTGAAGCTTTCTTT
d_call: TRBD1; j_call: TRBJ2-7; v_call: TRBV5-1; clone_size: once; cdr3_aa: CASSPRLGQGSEQYF; cdr3_nt: TGCGCCAGCAGCCCCCGCCTCGGACAGGGCTCCGAGCAGTACTTC
d_call: -; j_call: TRBJ1-4; v_call: TRBV25-1; clone_size: -; cdr3_aa: CASSAYRAEKLFF; cdr3_nt: TGTGCCAGCAGTGCCTATCGGGCTGAAAAACTGTTTTTT
d_call: -; j_call: TRBJ1-5; v_call: TRBV6-2/TRBV6-3; clone_size: -; cdr3_aa: CASSSGGGSNQPQHF; cdr3_nt: TGTGCCAGCAGCTCCGGTGGGGGTAGCAATCAGCCCCAGCATTTT
d_call: TRBD2; j_call: TRBJ2-7; v_call: TRBV6-1; clone_size: -; cdr3_aa: CASFPAGIPYEQYF; cdr3_nt: TGTGCCAGCTTCCCAGCGGGGATCCCCTACGAGCAGTACTTC
d_call: -; j_call: TRBJ1-5; v_call: TRBV15; clone_size: -; cdr3_aa: CATSRDLGSRGVNQPQHF; cdr3_nt: TGTGCCACCAGCAGAGATTTGGGAAGCAGGGGCGTCAATCAGCCCCAGCATTTT
d_call: -; j_call: TRBJ2-5; v_call: TRBV11-2; clone_size: -; cdr3_aa: CASSPAAIQETQYF; cdr3_nt: TGTGCCAGCAGCCCCGCAGCTATACAAGAGACCCAGTACTTC
d_call: TRBD1; j_call: TRBJ2-2; v_call: TRBV20-1; clone_size: -; cdr3_aa: CSATRDRANTGELFF; cdr3_nt: TGCAGTGCTACGAGAGACAGGGCTAACACCGGGGAGCTGTTTTTT
d_call: TRBD1; j_call: TRBJ2-3; v_call: TRBV6-2/TRBV6-3; clone_size: -; cdr3_aa: CASSRDRRRLTDTQYF; cdr3_nt: TGTGCCAGCAGCAGGGACAGGAGGAGACTCACAGATACGCAGTATTTT
d_call: -; j_call: TRBJ1-1; v_call: TRBV18; clone_size: -; cdr3_aa: CASSPGGGWGTEAFF; cdr3_nt: TGTGCCAGCTCACCGGGCGGGGGTTGGGGCACTGAAGCTTTCTTT
d_call: -; j_call: TRBJ1-5; v_call: TRBV7-2; clone_size: -; cdr3_aa: CASSLKGQDQPQHF; cdr3_nt: TGTGCCAGCAGCTTAAAGGGGCAAGATCAGCCCCAGCATTTT
d_call: TRBD2; j_call: TRBJ2-1; v_call: TRBV15; clone_size: -; cdr3_aa: CATSARTSGKDEQFF; cdr3_nt: TGTGCCACCAGCGCTCGGACTAGCGGGAAGGATGAGCAGTTCTTC
d_call: -; j_call: TRBJ2-7; v_call: TRBV28; clone_size: -; cdr3_aa: CATTGLRAYEQYF; cdr3_nt: TGTGCCACCACGGGATTACGGGCCTACGAGCAGTACTTC
d_call: -; j_call: TRBJ2-1; v_call: TRBV7-7; clone_size: -; cdr3_aa: CASSLGGGSTEQFF; cdr3_nt: TGTGCTAGCAGCTTAGGTGGGGGTTCGACAGAGCAGTTCTTC
d_call: TRBD1; j_call: TRBJ1-2; v_call: TRBV28; clone_size: -; cdr3_aa: CASSWGTGIGYTF; cdr3_nt: TGTGCCAGCAGTTGGGGGACAGGGATAGGCTACACCTTC
d_call: -; j_call: TRBJ2-6; v_call: TRBV6-1; clone_size: -; cdr3_aa: CASSEGTLSGANVLTF; cdr3_nt: TGTGCCAGCAGTGAGGGCACTCTCTCTGGGGCCAACGTCCTGACTTTC
d_call: TRBD1; j_call: TRBJ1-1; v_call: TRBV7-3; clone_size: -; cdr3_aa: CASSQGQGNTEAFF; cdr3_nt: TGTGCCAGCAGCCAGGGACAGGGAAACACTGAAGCTTTCTTT
d_call: TRBD1; j_call: TRBJ1-5; v_call: TRBV19; clone_size: -; cdr3_aa: CASSPTRGAGYQPQHF; cdr3_nt: TGTGCCAGTAGTCCTACCAGGGGGGCAGGATATCAGCCCCAGCATTTT
d_call: -; j_call: TRBJ2-5; v_call: TRBV6-5; clone_size: -; cdr3_aa: CASSSPGGQETQYF; cdr3_nt: TGTGCCAGCAGTTCTCCCGGTGGCCAAGAGACCCAGTACTTC
d_call: -; j_call: TRBJ2-7; v_call: TRBV6-1; clone_size: -; cdr3_aa: CASTRLAEQYF; cdr3_nt: TGTGCCAGCACCCGCTTGGCCGAGCAGTACTTC
d_call: -; j_call: TRBJ2-5; v_call: TRBV2; clone_size: -; cdr3_aa: CASSVGQVPYQETQYF; cdr3_nt: TGTGCCAGCAGTGTGGGGCAGGTTCCGTACCAAGAGACCCAGTACTTC
d_call: TRBD1; j_call: TRBJ1-2; v_call: TRBV28; clone_size: once; cdr3_aa: CASSLGQGHAYGYTF; cdr3_nt: TGTGCCAGCAGTTTAGGACAGGGTCATGCCTATGGCTACACCTTC
d_call: TRBD1; j_call: TRBJ2-2; v_call: TRBV4-2; clone_size: -; cdr3_aa: CASSQETGALDTGELFF; cdr3_nt: TGTGCCAGCAGCCAAGAGACAGGGGCCCTTGACACCGGGGAGCTGTTTTTT
d_call: TRBD2; j_call: TRBJ2-1; v_call: TRBV20-1; clone_size: -; cdr3_aa: CSARGVAGRVSYNEQFF; cdr3_nt: TGCAGTGCTAGGGGGGTAGCGGGAAGGGTCTCCTACAATGAGCAGTTCTTC
d_call: -; j_call: TRBJ1-2; v_call: TRBV2; clone_size: few; cdr3_aa: CASSETVVYTF; cdr3_nt: TGTGCCAGCAGTGAGACAGTGGTCTACACCTTC
d_call: TRBD1; j_call: TRBJ2-1; v_call: TRBV7-9; clone_size: -; cdr3_aa: CASSLVAGQGANEQFF; cdr3_nt: TGTGCCAGCAGCTTAGTGGCTGGACAGGGGGCTAATGAGCAGTTCTTC
d_call: -; j_call: TRBJ2-5; v_call: TRBV6-5; clone_size: -; cdr3_aa: CASSYTKGIASQETQYF; cdr3_nt: TGTGCCAGCAGTTATACGAAGGGAATAGCATCTCAGGAGACCCAGTACTTC
d_call: TRBD1; j_call: TRBJ2-4; v_call: TRBV5-8; clone_size: -; cdr3_aa: CASSRGGQGPRKNIQYF; cdr3_nt: TGTGCCAGCAGCAGGGGGGGACAGGGGCCCCGCAAAAACATTCAGTACTTC
d_call: -; j_call: TRBJ2-7; v_call: TRBV7-2; clone_size: few; cdr3_aa: CASSLMPAGSYEQYF; cdr3_nt: TGTGCCAGCAGCTTAATGCCGGCAGGCTCCTACGAGCAGTACTTC
d_call: TRBD1; j_call: TRBJ1-1; v_call: TRBV30; clone_size: -; cdr3_aa: CASSGTGKGNTEAFF; cdr3_nt: TGTGCCTCTTCCGGGACAGGGAAGGGGAACACTGAAGCTTTCTTT
d_call: -; j_call: TRBJ1-3; v_call: TRBV6-1; clone_size: -; cdr3_aa: CASTAGSTIYF; cdr3_nt: TGTGCCAGCACCGCCGGGAGCACCATATATTTT